The sequence of this T cell receptor (beta chain) was determined in a study of spatial heterogeneity in lung cancer. Study-level information: Sequencing consistently turned up more beta-chain sequences than alpha-chain sequences. The study, taken as a whole, reports: Expanded intratumoral alpha and beta TCR counts tracked tumor mutation counts.

Time point of the sample: sample taken at primary tumor resection. Extraction of whole RNA from tumor, nontumor lung or frozen PBMC preceded unsorted sequencing. This clonotype was seen many times. Its target is unknown. This beta chain lies outside the target of a library built for alpha chains; its clone size means little. Germline V gene data show CDR1 as DFQATT and CDR2 as SNEGSKA (reference sequence). V lost 6 bases, J lost 0 bases, and 13 bases lay in between. CDR3 length equals 14 residues. TCRdb ran MiXCR on the 5' RACE reads and lists one entry per CDR3 protein. The repertoire has roughly 18,000 distinct CDR3 sequences, approximately 9.6% of them found once; the top ten carry approximately 21%.

The V and J genes are TRBV20-1 and TRBJ2-3; the D gene is possibly TRBD2 (5 bases). The clonotype originates from a female donor with early-stage non-small cell lung cancer. Source: lung tumor tissue, taken at surgery. The CDR3 coding sequence is TGCAGTGCCAGCGGAGCAGGCAGCACAGATACGCAGTATTTT. Encoded protein: CSASGAGSTDTQYF.